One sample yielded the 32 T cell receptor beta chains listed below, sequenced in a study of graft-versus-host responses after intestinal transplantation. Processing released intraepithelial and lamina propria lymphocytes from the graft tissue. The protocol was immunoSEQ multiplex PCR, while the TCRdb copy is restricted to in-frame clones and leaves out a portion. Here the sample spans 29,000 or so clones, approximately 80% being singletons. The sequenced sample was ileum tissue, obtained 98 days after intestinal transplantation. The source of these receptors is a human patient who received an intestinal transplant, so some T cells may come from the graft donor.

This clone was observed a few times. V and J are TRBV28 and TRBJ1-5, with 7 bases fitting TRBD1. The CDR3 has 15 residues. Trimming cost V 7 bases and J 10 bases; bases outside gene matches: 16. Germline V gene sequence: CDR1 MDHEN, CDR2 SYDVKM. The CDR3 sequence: CASNPHGGGTRPQHF. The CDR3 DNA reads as TGTGCCAGCAACCCACATGGAGGGGGCACTCGACCCCAGCATTTT.

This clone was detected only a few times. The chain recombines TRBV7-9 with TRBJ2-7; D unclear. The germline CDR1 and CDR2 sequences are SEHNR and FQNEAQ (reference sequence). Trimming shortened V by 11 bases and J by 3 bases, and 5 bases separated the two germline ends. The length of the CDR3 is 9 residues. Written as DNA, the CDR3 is TGTGCCGCTAACTACGAGCAGTACTTC. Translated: CAANYEQYF.

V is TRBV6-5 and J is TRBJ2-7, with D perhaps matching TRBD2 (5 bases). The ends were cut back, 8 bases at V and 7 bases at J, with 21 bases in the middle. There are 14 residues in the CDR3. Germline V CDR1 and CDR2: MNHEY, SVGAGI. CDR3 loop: CASRRGGTTGEQYF. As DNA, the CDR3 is TGTGCCAGCCGTCGTGGAGGAACCACGGGGGAGCAGTACTTC.

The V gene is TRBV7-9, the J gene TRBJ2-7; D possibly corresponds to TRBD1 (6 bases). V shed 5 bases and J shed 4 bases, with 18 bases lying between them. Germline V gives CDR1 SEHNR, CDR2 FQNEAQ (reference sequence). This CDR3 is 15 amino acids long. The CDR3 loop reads CASSPPGTPTYEQYF. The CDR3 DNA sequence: TGTGCCAGCAGCCCCCCCGGGACACCCACTTACGAGCAGTACTTC.

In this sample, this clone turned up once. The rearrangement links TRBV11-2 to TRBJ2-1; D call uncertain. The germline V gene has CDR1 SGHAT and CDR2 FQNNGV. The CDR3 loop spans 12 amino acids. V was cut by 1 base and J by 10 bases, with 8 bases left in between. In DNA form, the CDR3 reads TGTGCCAGCAGCTTAGTGCGACACGAGCAGTTCTTC. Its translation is CASSLVRHEQFF. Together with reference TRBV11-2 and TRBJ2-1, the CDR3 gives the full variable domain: EAGVAQSPRYKIIEKRQSVAFWCNPISGHATLYWYQQILGQGPKLLIQFQNNGVVDDSQLPKDRFSAERLKGVDSTLKIQPAKLEDSAVYLCASSLVRHEQFFGPGTRLTVL.

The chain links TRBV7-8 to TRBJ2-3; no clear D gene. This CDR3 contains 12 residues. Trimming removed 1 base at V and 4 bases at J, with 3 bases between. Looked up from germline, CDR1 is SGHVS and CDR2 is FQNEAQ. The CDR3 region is CASSLGADTQYF. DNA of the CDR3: TGTGCCAGCAGCTTAGGGGCAGATACGCAGTATTTT.

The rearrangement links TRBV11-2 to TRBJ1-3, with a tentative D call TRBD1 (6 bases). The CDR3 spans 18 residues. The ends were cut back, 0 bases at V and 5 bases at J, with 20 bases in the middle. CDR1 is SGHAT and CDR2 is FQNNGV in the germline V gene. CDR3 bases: TGTGCCAGCAGCTTAGATTATCGTGAAGCGACAGGCCGAAACACCATATATTTT. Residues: CASSLDYREATGRNTIYF.

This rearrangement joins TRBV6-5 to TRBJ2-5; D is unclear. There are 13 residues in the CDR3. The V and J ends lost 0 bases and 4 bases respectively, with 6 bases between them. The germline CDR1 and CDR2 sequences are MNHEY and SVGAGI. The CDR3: CASSYSVGETQYF. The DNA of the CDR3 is TGTGCCAGCAGTTACTCGGTGGGAGAGACCCAGTACTTC.

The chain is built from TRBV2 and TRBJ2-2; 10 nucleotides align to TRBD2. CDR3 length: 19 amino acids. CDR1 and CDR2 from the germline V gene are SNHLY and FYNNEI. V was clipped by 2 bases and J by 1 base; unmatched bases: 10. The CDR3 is CASSERRLAGAMNTGELFF. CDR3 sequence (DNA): TGTGCCAGCAGTGAAAGGAGGCTAGCGGGGGCGATGAACACCGGGGAGCTGTTTTTT. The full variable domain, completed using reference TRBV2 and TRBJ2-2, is EPEVTQTPSHQVTQMGQEVILRCVPISNHLYFYWYRQILGQKVEFLVSFYNNEISEKSEIFDDQFSVERPDGSNFTLKIRSTKLEDSAMYFCASSERRLAGAMNTGELFFGEGSRLTVL.

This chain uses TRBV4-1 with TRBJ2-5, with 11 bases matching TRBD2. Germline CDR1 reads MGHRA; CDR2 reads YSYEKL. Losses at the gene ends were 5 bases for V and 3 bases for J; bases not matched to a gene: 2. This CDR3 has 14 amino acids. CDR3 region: CASSLLAGEETQYF. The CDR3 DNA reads TGCGCCAGCAGCTTACTAGCGGGGGAAGAGACCCAGTACTTC.

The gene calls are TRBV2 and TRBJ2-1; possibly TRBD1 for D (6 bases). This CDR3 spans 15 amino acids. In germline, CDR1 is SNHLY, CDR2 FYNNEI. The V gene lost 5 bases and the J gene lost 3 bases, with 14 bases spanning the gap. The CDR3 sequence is CASSHRDAVYNEQFF. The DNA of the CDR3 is TGTGCCAGCAGTCACAGGGACGCCGTCTACAATGAGCAGTTCTTC.

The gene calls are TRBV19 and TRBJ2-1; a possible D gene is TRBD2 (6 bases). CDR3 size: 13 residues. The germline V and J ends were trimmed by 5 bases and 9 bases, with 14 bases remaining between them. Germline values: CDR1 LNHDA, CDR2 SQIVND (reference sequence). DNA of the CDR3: TGTGCCAGTAGTTTTACTAGCTACGGTGAGCAGTTCTTC. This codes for CASSFTSYGEQFF.

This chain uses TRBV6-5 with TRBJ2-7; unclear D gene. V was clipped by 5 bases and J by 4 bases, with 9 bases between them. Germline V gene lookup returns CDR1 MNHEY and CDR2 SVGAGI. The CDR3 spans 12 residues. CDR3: CASSEISYEQYF. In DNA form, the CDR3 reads TGTGCCAGCAGTGAAATTTCGTACGAGCAGTACTTC.

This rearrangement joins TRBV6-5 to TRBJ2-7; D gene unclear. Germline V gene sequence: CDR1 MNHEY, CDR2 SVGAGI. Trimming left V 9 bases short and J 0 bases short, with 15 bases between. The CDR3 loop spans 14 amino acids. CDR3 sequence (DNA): TGTGCCAGAGCACTCGACGGATACTCCTACGAGCAGTACTTC. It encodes CARALDGYSYEQYF.

CDR3 DNA sequence: TGTGCCAGCAGCTTTGACAGGGGGGATGGCTACACCTTC. It is translated as CASSFDRGDGYTF. J is TRBJ1-2 and V is TRBV7-3; 9 bases are a match to TRBD1. CDR3 length: 13 residues. V trimming: 3 bases; J trimming: 6 bases; junction bases outside the gene matches: 2. Germline V gene data show CDR1 as SGHTA and CDR2 as FQGTGA. Drawing the rest from reference TRBV7-3 and TRBJ1-2, the complete variable domain is GAGVSQTPSNKVTEKGKYVELRCDPISGHTALYWYRQSLGQGPEFLIYFQGTGAADDSGLPNDRFFAVRPEGSVSTLKIQRTERGDSAVYLCASSFDRGDGYTFGSGTRLTVV.

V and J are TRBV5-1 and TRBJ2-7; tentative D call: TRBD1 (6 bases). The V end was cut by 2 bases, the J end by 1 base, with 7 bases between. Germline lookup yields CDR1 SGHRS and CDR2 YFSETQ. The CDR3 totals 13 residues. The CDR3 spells CASSFDRSYEQYF. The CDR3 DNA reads TGCGCCAGCAGCTTTGACAGGTCCTACGAGCAGTACTTC.

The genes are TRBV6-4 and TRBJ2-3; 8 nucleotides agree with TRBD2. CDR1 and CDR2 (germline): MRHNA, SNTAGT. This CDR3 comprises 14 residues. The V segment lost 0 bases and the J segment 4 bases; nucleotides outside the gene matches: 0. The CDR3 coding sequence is TGTGCCAGCAGTGACTCGCGGGGGGCAGATACGCAGTATTTT. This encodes CASSDSRGADTQYF.

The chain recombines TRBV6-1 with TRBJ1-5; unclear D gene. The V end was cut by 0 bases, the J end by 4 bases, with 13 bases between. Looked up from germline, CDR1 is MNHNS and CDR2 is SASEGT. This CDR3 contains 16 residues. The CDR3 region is CASSEASGILNQPQHF. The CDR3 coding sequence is TGTGCCAGCAGTGAAGCCTCCGGGATCCTAAATCAGCCCCAGCATTTT.

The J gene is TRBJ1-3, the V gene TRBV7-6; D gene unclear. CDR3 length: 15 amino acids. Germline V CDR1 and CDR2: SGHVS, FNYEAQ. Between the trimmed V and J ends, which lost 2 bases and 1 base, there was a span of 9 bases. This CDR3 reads CASSLNRGSGNTIYF. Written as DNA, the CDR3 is TGTGCCAGCAGCTTAAATCGAGGGTCTGGAAACACCATATATTTT.

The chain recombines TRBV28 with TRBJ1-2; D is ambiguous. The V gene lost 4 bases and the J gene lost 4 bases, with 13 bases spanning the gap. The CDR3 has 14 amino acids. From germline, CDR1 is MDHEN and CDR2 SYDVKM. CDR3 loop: CASSSAQSPYGYTF. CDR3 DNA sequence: TGTGCCAGCAGTTCAGCCCAGTCCCCCTATGGCTACACCTTC.

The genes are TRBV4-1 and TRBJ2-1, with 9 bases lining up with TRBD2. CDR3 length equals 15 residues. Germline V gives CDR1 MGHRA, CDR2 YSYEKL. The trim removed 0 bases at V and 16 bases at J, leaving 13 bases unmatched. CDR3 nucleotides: TGCGCCAGCAGCCAAGATCGAGCTTGGGCGGGGGGGCGATTCTTC. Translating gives CASSQDRAWAGGRFF.

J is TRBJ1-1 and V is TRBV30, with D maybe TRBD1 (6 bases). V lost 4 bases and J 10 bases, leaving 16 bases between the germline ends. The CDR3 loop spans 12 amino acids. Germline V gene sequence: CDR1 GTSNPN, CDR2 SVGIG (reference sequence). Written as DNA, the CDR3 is TGTGCCTGGAATACGGTCGAGGGGGTAGCTTTCTTT. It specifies CAWNTVEGVAFF.

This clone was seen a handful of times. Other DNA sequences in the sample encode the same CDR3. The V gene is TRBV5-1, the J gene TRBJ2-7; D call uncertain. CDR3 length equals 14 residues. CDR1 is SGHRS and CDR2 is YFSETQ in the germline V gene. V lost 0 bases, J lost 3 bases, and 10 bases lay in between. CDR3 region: CASSLGTAFYEQYF. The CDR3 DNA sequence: TGCGCCAGCAGCTTGGGTACAGCGTTCTACGAGCAGTACTTC.

CDR3 sequence: CASSFVVGLDTEAFF. CDR3 DNA: TGTGCCAGCAGCTTCGTCGTAGGGTTGGACACTGAAGCTTTCTTT. V usage is TRBV11-2 and J usage is TRBJ1-1, with D unclear. V was pared by 3 bases and J by 3 bases, with 14 bases between. The CDR3 length is 15 residues. Germline CDR1 and CDR2: SGHAT and FQNNGV.

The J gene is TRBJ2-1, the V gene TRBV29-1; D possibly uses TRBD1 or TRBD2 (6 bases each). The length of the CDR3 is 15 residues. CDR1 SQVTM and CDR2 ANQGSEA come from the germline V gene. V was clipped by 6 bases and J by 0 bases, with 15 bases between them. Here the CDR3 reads CSVGAGHSSYNEQFF. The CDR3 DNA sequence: TGCAGCGTGGGCGCGGGACATAGCTCCTACAATGAGCAGTTCTTC.

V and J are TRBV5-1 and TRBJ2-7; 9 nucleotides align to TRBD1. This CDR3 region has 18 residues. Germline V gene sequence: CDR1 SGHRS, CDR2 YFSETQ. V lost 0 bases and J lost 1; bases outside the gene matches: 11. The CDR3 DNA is TGCGCCAGCAGCTTGGCCCCTTCGACAGGGGGACAATCCTACGAGCAGTACTTC. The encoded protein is CASSLAPSTGGQSYEQYF.

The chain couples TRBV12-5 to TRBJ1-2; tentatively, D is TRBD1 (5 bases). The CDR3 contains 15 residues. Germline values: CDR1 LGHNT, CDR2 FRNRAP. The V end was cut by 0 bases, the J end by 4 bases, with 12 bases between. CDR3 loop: CASGLVQGVSYGYTF. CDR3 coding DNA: TGTGCTAGTGGTTTGGTACAAGGGGTCAGCTATGGCTACACCTTC.

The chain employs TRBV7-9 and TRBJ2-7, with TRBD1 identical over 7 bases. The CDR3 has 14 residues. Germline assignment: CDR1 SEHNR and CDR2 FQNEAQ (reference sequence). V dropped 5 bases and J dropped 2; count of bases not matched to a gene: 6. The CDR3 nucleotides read TGTGCCAGCAGCATCTCCGGGACAGCCTACGAGCAGTACTTC. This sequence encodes CASSISGTAYEQYF.

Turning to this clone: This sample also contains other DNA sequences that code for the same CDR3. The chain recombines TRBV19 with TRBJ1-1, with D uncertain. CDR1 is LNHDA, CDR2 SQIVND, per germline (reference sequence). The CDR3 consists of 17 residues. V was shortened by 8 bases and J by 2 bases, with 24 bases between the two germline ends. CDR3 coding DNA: TGTGCCAGTTGGCCTCGACCTGCCGGTTCGTTCAACACTGAAGCTTTCTTT. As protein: CASWPRPAGSFNTEAFF.

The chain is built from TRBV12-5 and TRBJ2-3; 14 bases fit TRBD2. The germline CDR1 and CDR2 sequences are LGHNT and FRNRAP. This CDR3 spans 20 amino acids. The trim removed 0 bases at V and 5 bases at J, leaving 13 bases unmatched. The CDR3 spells CASGLVHPLRLAGGQDTQYF. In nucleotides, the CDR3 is TGTGCTAGTGGTTTGGTACACCCCCTTCGACTAGCGGGGGGGCAAGATACGCAGTATTTT. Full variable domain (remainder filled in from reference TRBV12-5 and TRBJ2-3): DARVTQTPRHKVTEMGQEVTMRCQPILGHNTVFWYRQTMMQGLELLAYFRNRAPLDDSGMPKDRFSAEMPDATLATLKIQPSEPRDSAVYFCASGLVHPLRLAGGQDTQYFGPGTRLTVL.

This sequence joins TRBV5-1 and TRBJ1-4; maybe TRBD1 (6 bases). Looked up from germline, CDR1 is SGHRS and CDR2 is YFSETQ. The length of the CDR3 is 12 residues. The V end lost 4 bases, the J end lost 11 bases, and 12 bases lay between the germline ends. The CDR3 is CASSPRRGKLFF. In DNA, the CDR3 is TGCGCCAGCAGCCCGAGAAGGGGGAAACTGTTTTTT.

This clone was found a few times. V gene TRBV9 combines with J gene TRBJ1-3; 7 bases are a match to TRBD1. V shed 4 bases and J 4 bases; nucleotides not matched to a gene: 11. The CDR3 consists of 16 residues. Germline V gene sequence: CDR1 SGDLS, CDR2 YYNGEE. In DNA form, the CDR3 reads TGTGCCAGCAGCTACAGGGGAGGGGTCGGCGGAAACACCATATATTTT. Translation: CASSYRGGVGGNTIYF.